The 21 T cell receptor beta chains in this list originate from one sample, sequenced in a study of shared clonotypes between healthy human individuals. Method: immunoSEQ multiplex PCR; TCRdb's copy keeps in-frame clones and lacks some. The sample has some 700,000 clones, roughly 91% seen once. The sequencing sample was made of memory CD8+ T cells from PBMCs. The subset denotes: CD45RO+ cells pooled with CCR7-negative TemRA cells. The receptors come from a man aged 18-30 years in good health. Some clones in this sample may be carry-over from other donors' samples.

This clone appeared once. The V call is TRBV27, the J call TRBJ1-5, with D perhaps TRBD1 (5 bases). Germline-derived CDR1 and CDR2 are MNHEY and SMNVEV (reference sequence). The CDR3 contains 14 residues. The ends were cut back, 3 bases at V and 6 bases at J, with 12 bases in the middle. The CDR3 DNA is TGTGCCAGCAGTTTCGCGGGCGGGGGTCAGCCCCAGCATTTT. As protein: CASSFAGGGQPQHF.

The V gene is TRBV30, the J gene TRBJ1-2, with 8 bases lining up with TRBD1. The CDR3 spans 14 residues. Per germline, CDR1 GTSNPN and CDR2 SVGIG (reference sequence). With 4 bases clipped from V and 4 bases from J, the junction kept 8 bases outside the gene matches. The DNA for the CDR3 is TGTGCCTGGACCGTGGACAGGGCTCCCTATGGCTACACCTTC. It is translated as CAWTVDRAPYGYTF.

Comments on this clone: This same CDR3 is encoded by further DNA sequences in the sample. V usage is TRBV27 and J usage is TRBJ2-7; D is undetermined. Germline V gene lookup returns CDR1 MNHEY and CDR2 SMNVEV (reference sequence). Trimming removed 6 bases at V and 2 bases at J, with 11 bases between. CDR3 length: 13 amino acids. This CDR3 is CASSLGRTYEQYF. The CDR3 nucleotides read TGTGCCAGCAGCCTAGGCAGAACCTACGAGCAGTACTTC.

This clone appeared once. The rearrangement uses TRBV4-1 and TRBJ2-7, with 8 positions matching TRBD1. Germline CDR1 is MGHRA and CDR2 is YSYEKL. The CDR3 loop spans 17 amino acids. V lost 4 bases, J lost 1 base, and 12 bases stayed unmatched. CDR3: CASSPPGGAPGSYEQYF. The CDR3 DNA reads TGCGCCAGCAGCCCCCCAGGGGGCGCGCCGGGTTCCTACGAGCAGTACTTC.

This clone was picked up a small number of times. V is TRBV28 and J is TRBJ2-7; 8 bases line up with TRBD1. Germline V lookup: CDR1 MDHEN, CDR2 SYDVKM. V lost 8 bases, J lost 4 bases, and 10 bases stayed unmatched. The CDR3 totals 14 residues. CDR3 sequence reads: CASVPDRGLYEQYF. As DNA, the CDR3 is TGTGCCAGCGTGCCCGACAGGGGCTTATACGAGCAGTACTTC.

A word on this clone: At the DNA level, this CDR3 is encoded by other sequences in the same sample as well. The chain has TRBV4-3 and TRBJ2-7, with unresolved D. V lost 1 base to trimming and J lost 1 base, with 11 bases between them. This CDR3 spans 15 amino acids. Germline assignment: CDR1 LGHNA and CDR2 YSLEER. The CDR3 region is CASSQVADLSYEQYF. The DNA for the CDR3 is TGCGCCAGCAGCCAAGTAGCAGACCTATCCTACGAGCAGTACTTC.

The chain links TRBV6-1 to TRBJ2-2, with D hard to call. The CDR3 runs to 11 residues. V was trimmed by 5 bases and J by 7 bases, leaving 5 bases between them. The germline gives CDR1 MNHNS, CDR2 SASEGT. CDR3 sequence reads: CASSPGGELFF. Here the CDR3 DNA reads TGTGCCAGCAGTCCGGGCGGGGAGCTGTTTTTT.

The rearrangement links TRBV19 to TRBJ1-1; D remains unclear. This CDR3 spans 10 amino acids. Trimming cost V 7 bases and J 13 bases, with 13 bases left between them. Germline CDR1 is LNHDA and CDR2 is SQIVND (reference sequence). Written as DNA, the CDR3 is TGTGCCAGTATAGGCGATGCGCTTTTCTTT. Protein: CASIGDALFF. Combining the CDR3 with reference TRBV19 and TRBJ1-1 gives the whole variable domain DGGITQSPKYLFRKEGQNVTLSCEQNLNHDAMYWYRQDPGQGLRLIYYSQIVNDFQKGDIAEGYSVSREKKESFPLTVTSAQKNPTAFYLCASIGDALFFGQGTRLTVV.

The chain links TRBV27 to TRBJ2-1, with 8 bases aligning to TRBD2. Germline lookup yields CDR1 MNHEY and CDR2 SMNVEV (reference sequence). J lost 3 bases, V lost 5 bases, and 18 bases had no gene match. The CDR3 sequence is 19 residues long. The CDR3 sequence is CASSPPGLEQKHLYNEQFF. CDR3 nucleotides: TGTGCCAGCAGTCCGCCGGGACTAGAGCAAAAACACCTCTACAATGAGCAGTTCTTC.

The genes are TRBV5-5 and TRBJ2-3; 7 positions match TRBD1. After removal of 4 bases from V and 3 bases from J, the junction contained 11 bases not matched to a gene. Per germline, CDR1 SGHKS and CDR2 YYEKEE (reference sequence). The CDR3 covers 16 residues. As DNA, the CDR3 is TGTGCCAGCAGCCGTGGGACAGCGGTTAGGACAGATACGCAGTATTTT. This codes for CASSRGTAVRTDTQYF.

The genes are TRBV11-2 and TRBJ2-5, with 10 positions matching TRBD2. V lost 3 bases and J lost 9; bases outside the gene matches: 7. Germline V lookup: CDR1 SGHAT, CDR2 FQNNGV. CDR3 size: 14 residues. The CDR3 nucleotides read TGTGCCAGCAGCTTTCCAACTAGCGGGGCGGCCCAGTACTTC. Its translation is CASSFPTSGAAQYF.

This clone is a singleton in its sample. The rearrangement uses TRBV30 and TRBJ2-1; 11 bases line up with TRBD2. The germline V gene has CDR1 GTSNPN and CDR2 SVGIG (reference sequence). The CDR3 consists of 15 residues. The DNA of the CDR3 is TGTGCTGTCGATTGGGGACTAGCGGATTCCAATGAGCAGTTCTTC. Translated: CAVDWGLADSNEQFF.

There are many counts of this clone. This chain uses TRBV14 with TRBJ1-3, with unresolved D. V was trimmed by 1 base and J by 0 bases, leaving 22 bases between them. The V gene's germline CDR1 is SGHDN and CDR2 FVKESK. The CDR3 is 20 residues long. CDR3 sequence: CASSQVLRESAGSSGNTIYF. The CDR3, as DNA: TGTGCCAGCAGCCAAGTTCTGAGGGAGAGTGCCGGCAGCTCTGGAAACACCATATATTTT.

This clone was observed a few times. The same CDR3 is also encoded by other DNA sequences in this sample. The J gene is TRBJ2-1, the V gene TRBV5-1; 10 nucleotides agree with TRBD2. The CDR3 extends over 15 amino acids. The V and J ends lost 0 bases and 3 bases, in that order; junction bases with no gene match: 0. Germline CDR1 SGHRS, CDR2 YFSETQ. DNA of the CDR3: TGCGCCAGCAGCTTGGTAGCGGGAGGCTACAATGAGCAGTTCTTC. Protein: CASSLVAGGYNEQFF.

This clone showed up just once. The genes are TRBV27 and TRBJ2-2; the match to TRBD2 covers 12 bases. V shed 8 bases, J shed 6 bases, and the junction held 4 bases outside the gene matches. CDR1 and CDR2 from the germline V gene are MNHEY and SMNVEV (reference sequence). This CDR3 is 14 amino acids long. The CDR3 region has the DNA TGTGCCAGCGGACTAGCGGGATGGGCCGGGGAGCTGTTTTTT. The encoded protein is CASGLAGWAGELFF.

This chain links TRBV29-1 with TRBJ2-5; 7 bases are shared with TRBD1. The DNA end is a closer match to TRBJ2-7, so the J assignment may be wrong. CDR1 is SQVTM and CDR2 is ANQGSEA in the germline V gene. This CDR3 is 12 amino acids long. As DNA, the CDR3 is TGCAGCGTTACAACAGGGGTCGGCGAGCAGTACTTC. Its protein is CSVTTGVGEQYF.

The V gene is TRBV14, the J gene TRBJ1-2, with D hard to call. This CDR3 is 16 amino acids long. Germline lookup yields CDR1 SGHDN and CDR2 FVKESK. The V end lost 4 bases, the J end lost 4 bases, and 19 bases lay between the germline ends. In DNA form, the CDR3 reads TGTGCCAGCAGCCCCCGCCCGGGAAGGCTCCTCTATGGCTACACCTTC. Encoded protein: CASSPRPGRLLYGYTF.

Concerning this clone: Within the sample, other DNA sequences also encode this same CDR3. The rearrangement uses TRBV19 and TRBJ2-1, with D perhaps TRBD1 (5 bases). Trimming left V 2 bases short and J 2 bases short, with 10 bases between. Germline assignment: CDR1 LNHDA and CDR2 SQIVND (reference sequence). The CDR3 has 15 residues. CDR3 loop: CASSIRAGPYNEQFF. The CDR3 DNA follows: TGTGCCAGTAGTATAAGAGCAGGGCCCTACAATGAGCAGTTCTTC.

This clone was recorded once. The chain couples TRBV30 to TRBJ1-6; D uncertain. Germline V lookup: CDR1 GTSNPN, CDR2 SVGIG (reference sequence). V lost 6 bases and J 3 bases, leaving 9 bases between the germline ends. The CDR3 is made up of 13 amino acids. The CDR3 coding sequence is TGTGCCTGTCTACCGGGCTATAATTCACCCCTCCACTTT. Translation: CACLPGYNSPLHF.

This chain connects TRBV9 to TRBJ2-4; 9 nucleotides match TRBD1. The V segment lost 3 bases and the J segment 6 bases; nucleotides outside the gene matches: 1. CDR3 length: 13 amino acids. Germline V CDR1 and CDR2: SGDLS, YYNGEE. The CDR3 loop is CASSEGQGNIQYF. In nucleotides, the CDR3 is TGTGCCAGCAGCGAGGGACAGGGAAACATTCAGTACTTC.

The genes are TRBV5-1 and TRBJ2-5; 8 bases are a match to TRBD1. The germline gives CDR1 SGHRS, CDR2 YFSETQ. This CDR3 is built from 18 residues. V gave up 3 bases and J gave up 4 bases; unmatched junction bases: 17. The CDR3 DNA is TGCGCCAGCAGCTCCAGGGGGCGCGGGTATGTAGTCGCAGAGACCCAGTACTTC. It specifies CASSSRGRGYVVAETQYF. Supplemented by reference TRBV5-1 and TRBJ2-5, the full variable domain reads KAGVTQTPRYLIKTRGQQVTLSCSPISGHRSVSWYQQTPGQGLQFLFEYFSETQRNKGNFPGRFSGRQFSNSRSEMNVSTLELGDSALYLCASSSRGRGYVVAETQYFGPGTRLLVL.